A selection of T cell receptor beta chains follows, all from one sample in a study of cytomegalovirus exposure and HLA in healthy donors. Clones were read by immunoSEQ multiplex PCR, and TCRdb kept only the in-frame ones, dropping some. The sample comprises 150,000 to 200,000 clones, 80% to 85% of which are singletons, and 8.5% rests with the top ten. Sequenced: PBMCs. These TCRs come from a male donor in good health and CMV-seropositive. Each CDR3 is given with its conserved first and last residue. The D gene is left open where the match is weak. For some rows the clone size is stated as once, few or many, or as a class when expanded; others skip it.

CDR3 DNA: TGCGCCAGCAGTGACAGGGTTATAGGTGAGCAGTTCTTC; CDR3 protein: CASSDRVIGEQFF; J gene: TRBJ2-1; V gene: TRBV10-2; D gene: .; clone size: .
CDR3 DNA: TGTGCCAGCAGCACCAGACAGGGAGCAAGGTCACCCCTCCACTTT; CDR3 protein: CASSTRQGARSPLHF; J gene: TRBJ1-6; V gene: TRBV5-4; D gene: TRBD1; clone size: .
CDR3 DNA: TGTGCCAGCAGACCGACAGGCGGAACGGTGGAAGCTTTCTTT; CDR3 protein: CASRPTGGTVEAFF; J gene: TRBJ1-1; V gene: TRBV2; D gene: .; clone size: few
CDR3 DNA: TGTGCCTGGAAGGGACTAGCGCAATACGAGCAGTACTTC; CDR3 protein: CAWKGLAQYEQYF; J gene: TRBJ2-7; V gene: TRBV30; D gene: TRBD2; clone size: .
CDR3 DNA: TGTGCCAGCCGCGGACAGGGTGCAACTAATGAAAAACTGTTTTTT; CDR3 protein: CASRGQGATNEKLFF; J gene: TRBJ1-4; V gene: TRBV27; D gene: TRBD1; clone size: .
CDR3 DNA: TGTGCCAGCAGTTCCCACAGGGGTGGCTACACCTTC; CDR3 protein: CASSSHRGGYTF; J gene: TRBJ1-2; V gene: TRBV27; D gene: TRBD1; clone size: .
CDR3 DNA: TGTGCCAGTTCCTCGGGGGGCCGGGGCACCGGGGAGCTGTTTTTT; CDR3 protein: CASSSGGRGTGELFF; J gene: TRBJ2-2; V gene: TRBV7-2; D gene: .; clone size: .
CDR3 DNA: TGTGCCAGTACCACCAGGGGACAGGGTGAAGCTTTCTTT; CDR3 protein: CASTTRGQGEAFF; J gene: TRBJ1-1; V gene: TRBV19; D gene: TRBD1; clone size: .
CDR3 DNA: TGTGCCAGCAGCTCAAGGGAGGGGCTCGCCTACGAGCAGTACTTC; CDR3 protein: CASSSREGLAYEQYF; J gene: TRBJ2-7; V gene: TRBV7-2; D gene: TRBD2; clone size: .
CDR3 DNA: TGTGCCAGCAGTCAGGACAGGGTGGTCACTGAAGCTTTCTTT; CDR3 protein: CASSQDRVVTEAFF; J gene: TRBJ1-1; V gene: TRBV6-1; D gene: TRBD1; clone size: .
CDR3 DNA: TGCAGCGCTACCCGAAACCCGAACACTGAAGCTTTCTTT; CDR3 protein: CSATRNPNTEAFF; J gene: TRBJ1-1; V gene: TRBV29-1; D gene: .; clone size: once
CDR3 DNA: TGCGCCAGCAGCCAAGAGTCTAGCGGGAGTGAGACCCAGTACTTC; CDR3 protein: CASSQESSGSETQYF; J gene: TRBJ2-5; V gene: TRBV4-3; D gene: TRBD2; clone size: .
CDR3 DNA: TGTGCCAGCAGCTTGGGACTAGCGGGAGTAACCCAGTACTTC; CDR3 protein: CASSLGLAGVTQYF; J gene: TRBJ2-5; V gene: TRBV7-2; D gene: TRBD2; clone size: .
CDR3 DNA: TGTGCCAGCAGTTACACCAGGACTGGGTACGAGCAGTACTTC; CDR3 protein: CASSYTRTGYEQYF; J gene: TRBJ2-7; V gene: TRBV6-5; D gene: .; clone size: .
CDR3 DNA: TGTGCCTGGAGAGGGGGACAGGGATTAGGTGAGCAGTTCTTC; CDR3 protein: CAWRGGQGLGEQFF; J gene: TRBJ2-1; V gene: TRBV30; D gene: TRBD1; clone size: .
CDR3 DNA: TGCGCCAGCAGCCCCGGACGTTTGGGAGCGGGGGGAGAGCAGTACTTC; CDR3 protein: CASSPGRLGAGGEQYF; J gene: TRBJ2-7; V gene: TRBV5-1; D gene: TRBD2; clone size: .
CDR3 DNA: TGTGCCAGCAGCCCCCCCGCCACTGTCTACAATGAGCAGTTCTTC; CDR3 protein: CASSPPATVYNEQFF; J gene: TRBJ2-1; V gene: TRBV28; D gene: .; clone size: .
CDR3 DNA: TGTGCCAGCAGCTCCTCTTCGGGAGTTCTTGGGGGCAATGAGCAGTTCTTC; CDR3 protein: CASSSSSGVLGGNEQFF; J gene: TRBJ2-1; V gene: TRBV5-4; D gene: .; clone size: .
CDR3 DNA: TGCGCCAGCAACAACGGAGGCTCTGGAAACACCATATATTTT; CDR3 protein: CASNNGGSGNTIYF; J gene: TRBJ1-3; V gene: TRBV10-2; D gene: .; clone size: .
CDR3 DNA: TGTGCCAGCAGCTTAAATGGCGGGGCAGATACGCAGTATTTT; CDR3 protein: CASSLNGGADTQYF; J gene: TRBJ2-3; V gene: TRBV7-2; D gene: .; clone size: .
CDR3 DNA: TGTGCCTGGAGTTTACCGGGACAGCCGAACACTGAAGCTTTCTTT; CDR3 protein: CAWSLPGQPNTEAFF; J gene: TRBJ1-1; V gene: TRBV30; D gene: TRBD1; clone size: .
CDR3 DNA: TGTGCCAGTAGTATAGATGCGGGAGCCCTCGATGAGCAGTTCTTC; CDR3 protein: CASSIDAGALDEQFF; J gene: TRBJ2-1; V gene: TRBV19; D gene: TRBD2; clone size: .
CDR3 DNA: TGTGCCAACGGGGACAGCCGAAACACTGAAGCTTTCTTT; CDR3 protein: CANGDSRNTEAFF; J gene: TRBJ1-1; V gene: TRBV2; D gene: TRBD1; clone size: .
CDR3 DNA: TGTGCCAGCAGTACACGGACAGGGAATCGTTATAGGTTTGCTGAAGCTTTCTTT; CDR3 protein: CASSTRTGNRYRFAEAFF; J gene: TRBJ1-1; V gene: TRBV28; D gene: TRBD1; clone size: .
CDR3 DNA: TGTGCCACCAGCAAAGCTTACTACGAGCAGTACTTC; CDR3 protein: CATSKAYYEQYF; J gene: TRBJ2-7; V gene: TRBV15; D gene: .; clone size: .
CDR3 DNA: TGTGCCAGCACCTCACCGGGAGATTTTGCTGAAGCTTTCTTT; CDR3 protein: CASTSPGDFAEAFF; J gene: TRBJ1-1; V gene: TRBV6-5; D gene: .; clone size: .
CDR3 DNA: TGTGCCAGCAGCGACAGGGGAGGTAAAGGCTACACCTTC; CDR3 protein: CASSDRGGKGYTF; J gene: TRBJ1-2; V gene: TRBV7-9; D gene: TRBD1; clone size: once
CDR3 DNA: TGCGCCAGCAGCTCCAGACTAGCGGGAGTCGGGGCCAACGTCCTGACTTTC; CDR3 protein: CASSSRLAGVGANVLTF; J gene: TRBJ2-6; V gene: TRBV5-1; D gene: TRBD2; clone size: .
CDR3 DNA: TGCGCCAGCAGCCGGGACTACACAGATACGCAGTATTTT; CDR3 protein: CASSRDYTDTQYF; J gene: TRBJ2-3; V gene: TRBV4-1; D gene: TRBD2; clone size: .
CDR3 DNA: TGTGCCAGCAGAGTAGCGGGAGCCGGGGAGCTGTTTTTT; CDR3 protein: CASRVAGAGELFF; J gene: TRBJ2-2; V gene: TRBV27; D gene: TRBD2; clone size: few
CDR3 DNA: TGTGCCAGTACCCCGCCGGGACAGGCGAACACCGGGGAGCTGTTTTTT; CDR3 protein: CASTPPGQANTGELFF; J gene: TRBJ2-2; V gene: TRBV19; D gene: TRBD1; clone size: .